This TCR beta chain appears in the sequencing data of a study of T cell repertoires in cytomegalovirus infection. About the research overall: Carrying CMV and the relevant HLA type showed in public TCR beta signatures.

This CDR3 is 14 amino acids long. With 7 bases removed from V and 2 bases from J, the gap between germline ends came to 15 bases. Germline CDR1 DFQATT, CDR2 SNEGSKA (reference sequence). From the reads, TCRdb called clonotypes with MiXCR, one entry per CDR3 protein. Found here are 550,000 to 700,000 distinct CDR3 sequences, under 45% of them singletons; the top ten hold around 48%. This clonotype has a handful of counts. Antigen: not known. This TCR was sampled from a human donor in good health (CMV status not recorded). Some clones in this sample may be carry-over from other donors' samples. Sample: cultured PBMCs, taken from culture after CMV antigen stimulation. This chain joins TRBV20-1 and TRBJ1-5; D gene unclear. CDR3 DNA: TGCAGTGTGCGAGGCAGCCATGGCAATCAGCCCCAGCATTTT. This translates into CSVRGSHGNQPQHF.